This T cell receptor (beta chain) is from a study of early T cells in non-severe SARS-CoV-2 infection. Broader study findings: Private and CD4 specificities were missed by VDJdb matching, skewed to anti-spike CD8.

TCRdb independently ran MiXCR on the 5' RACE reads; one entry per CDR3 protein. The sample records about 34,000 distinct CDR3 sequences, around 5.4% being singletons. In its sample, this clonotype was seen many times. The antigen remains unidentified. The CDR3 is made up of 14 amino acids. Trimming took 6 bases from V and 11 from J, leaving 25 bases between them. From germline, CDR1 is DFQATT and CDR2 SNEGSKA (reference sequence). The specimen sequenced was whole blood. The TCR comes from an adult who was a healthcare worker with PCR-confirmed SARS-CoV-2 infection or an uninfected control (not recorded which). The V gene is TRBV20-1, the J gene TRBJ1-1; D is unresolved. The CDR3 DNA follows: TGCAGTGCCACGGGATACAGCAAGGGATTGGAGGCTTTCTTT. Its protein product is CSATGYSKGLEAFF.